The next 8 T cell receptor beta chains were all read from a single sample in a study of T-cell memory formation after mild COVID-19. TCRdb called the 5' RACE reads again in MiXCR, with one record for every CDR3 protein. The sample contains roughly 580,000 distinct CDR3 sequences, 18% of which appear only once. The sample comprised PBMCs or a T cell subset sorted from them (not recorded which). These receptors were collected from an adult woman who had mild COVID-19 (a few samples of this study predate the infection). Cell type and time point are not known.

This clonotype turned up a few times. The rearrangement uses TRBV5-1 and TRBJ2-1, with 8 bases that match TRBD1. The CDR3 has 16 residues. Trimming cost V 0 bases and J 3 bases; bases outside gene matches: 5. Germline loops: CDR1 SGHRS, CDR2 YFSETQ. The CDR3 here is CASSLDRTGGYNEQFF. CDR3 nucleotides: TGCGCCAGCAGCTTGGATCGTACAGGGGGCTACAATGAGCAGTTCTTC.

This clonotype was counted a few times. This chain connects TRBV5-1 to TRBJ2-3; 7 nucleotides line up with TRBD1. Trimming at V came to 1 base and at J to 3 bases, leaving 8 bases not matched to a gene. Germline V lookup: CDR1 SGHRS, CDR2 YFSETQ. The CDR3 loop spans 16 amino acids. The CDR3 sequence is CASSLLGRGSTDTQYF. The CDR3 DNA reads as TGCGCCAGCAGCTTGCTGGGCAGGGGGTCTACAGATACGCAGTATTTT.

The chain is built from TRBV3-1 and TRBJ1-1, with D possibly matching TRBD1 (5 bases). The length of the CDR3 is 17 residues. V dropped 1 base and J dropped 2 bases, with 17 bases sitting between them. CDR1 is LGHDT, CDR2 YNNKEL, per germline (reference sequence). The CDR3 sequence: CASSQGPLTAFNTEAFF. The CDR3 region has the DNA TGTGCCAGCAGCCAAGGTCCATTGACAGCCTTTAACACTGAAGCTTTCTTT.

Ten or more counts support this clonotype. For the CDR3, the DNA is TGCGCCAGCAGCTTGTTGGGACAGAGCTACGAGCAGTACTTC. This gives the protein CASSLLGQSYEQYF. V usage is TRBV5-1 and J usage is TRBJ2-7, with 7 bases lining up with TRBD1. Germline CDR1 and CDR2: SGHRS and YFSETQ. J lost 3 bases, V lost 1 base, and 4 bases had no gene match. The CDR3 runs to 14 residues.

This clonotype was observed a handful of times. This sequence joins TRBV24-1 and TRBJ2-7; a possible D gene is TRBD2 (6 bases). Trimming took 1 base from V and 5 from J, leaving 8 bases between them. This CDR3 contains 13 residues. Germline V CDR1 and CDR2: KGHDR, SFDVKD. The CDR3 region has the DNA TGTGCCACCAGTGATTTTCGGGGGAACGAGCAGTACTTC. It codes for CATSDFRGNEQYF.

This clonotype was counted only a few times. The chain couples TRBV7-2 to TRBJ2-1, with TRBD2 as a possible D gene (6 bases). The CDR3 loop spans 16 amino acids. Trimming shortened V by 4 bases and J by 14 bases, and 27 bases separated the two germline ends. Germline CDR1 reads SGHTA; CDR2 reads FQGNSA. In nucleotides, the CDR3 is TGTGCCAGCAGCTCGTCCGGGACTTTTAGACAGACGGGGGAGTTCTTC. Translating gives CASSSSGTFRQTGEFF.

This clonotype has only a few counts. The J gene is TRBJ2-2, the V gene TRBV4-3; the match to TRBD2 covers 7 bases. The CDR3 is 16 residues long. Trimming at V came to 3 bases and at J to 6 bases, leaving 10 bases not matched to a gene. Looked up from germline, CDR1 is LGHNA and CDR2 is YSLEER. CDR3 sequence (DNA): TGCGCCAGCAGCCACCATCTGGGAGCGGGATCCGGGGAGCTGTTTTTT. Translating it yields CASSHHLGAGSGELFF.

The V call is TRBV4-1, the J call TRBJ2-4, with 7 bases aligning to TRBD1. Trimming cost V 3 bases and J 0 bases; bases outside gene matches: 5. Germline V gives CDR1 MGHRA, CDR2 YSYEKL. This CDR3 has 16 residues. This CDR3 is CASSHPDRLAKNIQYF. DNA of the CDR3: TGCGCCAGCAGCCATCCGGACAGGCTAGCCAAAAACATTCAGTACTTC.